The clone carrying this T cell receptor (beta chain) was seen only a few times. What it recognizes is unknown. These data come from a study of T-cell reconstitution after alpha-beta-depleted transplantation in children. General study results and limits: The main origin of T-cell counts and diversity one year after transplant was newly produced T cells. Expanded graft clones, several hundred of them, were reportedly the source of alpha-beta T cells about two months after transplant.

V shed 2 bases, J shed 0 bases, and the junction held 3 bases outside the gene matches. Germline CDR1 and CDR2: MNHEY and SVGAGI. This CDR3 has 15 amino acids. Unique molecular identifiers were incorporated during preparation of the TCRbeta library. TCRdb passed the PCR reads through MiXCR, listing each CDR3 protein once. The data show around 440,000 distinct CDR3 sequences, 10% seen once. This sample comprised PBMCs, obtained before TCRalphabeta/CD19-depleted stem cell transplant. The chain employs TRBV6-5 and TRBJ2-7; 8 bases are a match to TRBD1. The clonotype originates from a child aged 2-15 years with inherited bone marrow failure, due to receive a stem cell transplant. The CDR3 loop is CASSYSGTGSYEQYF. The CDR3, as DNA: TGTGCCAGCAGTTACAGTGGGACAGGCTCCTACGAGCAGTACTTC.